This TCR beta chain is from a study of blood T cell repertoires in COVID-19. At the level of the study: The samples span acute and convalescent COVID-19 from the United States, Italy and Spain.

Per the study methods: Nucleated cell number was recorded as an estimate derived from reference gene primer amplification. TCRdb's table, derived via immunoSEQ multiplex PCR, lists solely in-frame clones and lacks some. V and J calls and clone size follow that table, whereas D and trimming were derived from the DNA. The sample yields approximately 110,000 clones, around 85% seen once. Seattle's cohort entered during active infection and was followed longitudinally. The material sequenced was peripheral blood. The TCR sequence derives from a woman of 80 years or more with COVID-19, enrolled during active disease.

The CDR3 sequence: CASTRVITGELFF. The CDR3 DNA reads as TGTGCCAGCACCAGGGTAATCACCGGGGAGCTGTTTTTT. The J gene is TRBJ2-2, the V gene TRBV28; D possibly corresponds to TRBD1 (5 bases). CDR1 is MDHEN, CDR2 SYDVKM, per germline. This CDR3 has 13 residues. With 7 bases removed from V and 4 bases from J, the gap between germline ends came to 10 bases.